This entry lists 3 T cell receptor beta chains sequenced from one sample in a study of T cell responses to AZD1222 COVID-19 vaccine (dated by TCRdb to about 2021). The time point label of this sample denotes: about 28 days (+/-7) after the second vaccine dose. Libraries were built with the immunoSEQ multiplex PCR assay. In TCRdb, the immuneACCESS table is reduced to in-frame sequences with V and J assigned. These tables do not hold every clone; where another copy was compared, an unresolved V gene accounts for under half, and the others remain unexplained. The sample has about 150,000 clones on record, roughly nine tenths of them singletons. The top ten clones comprise roughly 1.3% of the sample. Sample: peripheral blood, taken 28 days after the second AZD1222 dose. The origin of the receptors is an adult who received the AZD1222 COVID-19 vaccine.

V gene TRBV11-3 combines with J gene TRBJ2-1, with D perhaps matching TRBD2 (6 bases). Trimming shortened V by 0 bases and J by 4 bases, and 13 bases separated the two germline ends. Per germline, CDR1 SGHNT and CDR2 YENEEA. This CDR3 has 16 amino acids. Here the CDR3 reads CASSLEASAGYNEQFF. CDR3 sequence (DNA): TGTGCCAGCAGCTTAGAGGCTAGCGCCGGATACAATGAGCAGTTCTTC.

The chain carries TRBV7-2 and TRBJ1-2; the D gene is possibly TRBD1 (6 bases). This CDR3 has 16 amino acids. Germline loops: CDR1 SGHTA, CDR2 FQGNSA. Trimming shortened V by 1 base and J by 1 base, and 13 bases separated the two germline ends. CDR3 coding DNA: TGTGCCAGCAGCTTAGTTACAGGGCGCTTTAACTATGGCTACACCTTC. Residues: CASSLVTGRFNYGYTF.

The chain carries TRBV6-5 and TRBJ1-6, with D uncertain. The length of the CDR3 is 15 residues. With 0 bases removed from V and 7 bases from J, the gap between germline ends came to 10 bases. From germline, CDR1 is MNHEY and CDR2 SVGAGI. DNA of the CDR3: TGTGCCAGCAGTTACTCGACCCTCCCCAATTCACCCCTCCACTTT. This sequence encodes CASSYSTLPNSPLHF.